Following are 20 T cell receptor beta chains from one sample sequenced in a study of a mutant IDH1 vaccine in newly diagnosed glioma. The time point denotes: week 23, last vaccination. Every vaccination contained 300 ug of the mutant IDH1 20-mer peptide and was paired with topical imiquimod. TCRdb keeps only in-frame clones here, not all; method: immunoSEQ multiplex PCR. Among some 30,000 clones listed, around 89% were seen once. Their cognate antigens are unknown. The sequenced sample was PBMCs, obtained from a glioma patient whose treatment included an IDH1 peptide vaccine. Source of these receptors: a man in his forties or fifties with glioma.

The rearrangement links TRBV5-1 to TRBJ2-5, with 7 bases aligning to TRBD2. Germline V gives CDR1 SGHRS, CDR2 YFSETQ. The CDR3 extends over 16 amino acids. Trimming removed 3 bases from V and 4 bases from J; junction bases left unmatched: 12. The CDR3 spells CASSYGGGSGGETQYF. The CDR3 DNA follows: TGCGCCAGCAGCTACGGCGGAGGGTCGGGGGGAGAGACCCAGTACTTC.

This clone was picked up a small number of times. V and J are TRBV30 and TRBJ2-3; tentative D call: TRBD2 (5 bases). Trimming pared 2 bases from V and 9 bases from J, leaving 24 bases between. This CDR3 spans 16 amino acids. Germline values: CDR1 GTSNPN, CDR2 SVGIG (reference sequence). In DNA form, the CDR3 reads TGTGCCTGGAGTCCCCCCGGTAGCCTCGTTAGCGCAACGCAGTATTTT. Translated: CAWSPPGSLVSATQYF.

The V and J genes are TRBV27 and TRBJ2-3; no reliable D call. This CDR3 region has 15 residues. V lost 6 bases, J lost 7 bases, and 20 bases lay in between. Germline lookup yields CDR1 MNHEY and CDR2 SMNVEV (reference sequence). The CDR3 here is CASRSAARVMNTQYF. The CDR3 bases are TGTGCCAGCAGATCCGCGGCCAGAGTCATGAATACGCAGTATTTT.

The V gene is TRBV7-2, the J gene TRBJ2-1; D remains ambiguous. Trimming removed 8 bases from V and 8 bases from J, with 7 bases in between. CDR3 size: 10 residues. From germline, CDR1 is SGHTA and CDR2 FQGNSA. CDR3 sequence: CASGDDEQFF. The CDR3 region has the DNA TGTGCCAGCGGCGATGATGAGCAGTTCTTC.

The chain combines TRBV4-1 with TRBJ2-3; D unresolved. CDR1 and CDR2 from the germline V gene are MGHRA and YSYEKL. The length of the CDR3 is 13 residues. V was clipped by 7 bases and J by 4 bases, with 12 bases between them. CDR3 bases: TGCGCCAGCAAACAGACCCCGTCAGATACGCAGTATTTT. It specifies CASKQTPSDTQYF.

J is TRBJ1-5 and V is TRBV28; TRBD1 aligns across 10 bases. V lost 6 bases, J lost 1 base, and 12 bases stayed unmatched. The germline V gene has CDR1 MDHEN and CDR2 SYDVKM. This CDR3 comprises 18 residues. This CDR3 is CASSPDRTGGGSNQPQHF. In DNA, the CDR3 is TGTGCCAGCAGCCCCGATCGGACAGGGGGAGGGAGCAATCAGCCCCAGCATTTT.

This clone was picked up a small number of times. As DNA, the CDR3 is TGTGCCAGCAGTTATCTAGACAGGAGCGGCTACACCTTC. Protein sequence: CASSYLDRSGYTF. The chain joins TRBV6-6 to TRBJ1-2; perhaps TRBD1 as D (6 bases). Germline V lookup: CDR1 MNHNY, CDR2 SVGAGI (reference sequence). This CDR3 contains 13 residues. V gave up 3 bases and J gave up 8 bases, with 13 bases separating them.

V and J are TRBV28 and TRBJ1-1, with 7 bases that match TRBD1. The CDR3 spans 12 residues. Germline CDR1 reads MDHEN; CDR2 reads SYDVKM. J gave up 10 bases and V 7 bases, and 9 bases lay outside the gene matches. This CDR3 reads CASTTSTGRAFF. CDR3 in DNA: TGTGCCAGCACCACCTCGACAGGGAGAGCTTTCTTT.

The chain employs TRBV28 and TRBJ1-2, with 9 bases fitting TRBD1. The CDR3 has 13 residues. V gave up 11 bases and J gave up 2 bases; unmatched junction bases: 6. The germline V gene has CDR1 MDHEN and CDR2 SYDVKM. CDR3: CAVNRGPNYGYTF. The CDR3 nucleotides read TGTGCCGTCAACAGGGGGCCCAACTATGGCTACACCTTC.

The chain links TRBV9 to TRBJ1-1; tentative D call: TRBD1 (6 bases). The germline V gene has CDR1 SGDLS and CDR2 YYNGEE. V was pared by 0 bases and J by 4 bases, with 13 bases between. This CDR3 comprises 15 residues. Here the CDR3 reads CASSVGAGEGTEAFF. The CDR3 region has the DNA TGTGCCAGCAGCGTAGGGGCAGGGGAGGGCACTGAAGCTTTCTTT. Full variable domain (outside the CDR3, taken from reference TRBV9 and TRBJ1-1): DSGVTQTPKHLITATGQRVTLRCSPRSGDLSVYWYQQSLDQGLQFLIQYYNGEERAKGNILERFSAQQFPDLHSELNLSSLELGDSALYFCASSVGAGEGTEAFFGQGTRLTVV.

The chain has TRBV6-6 and TRBJ1-1; 8 bases align to TRBD1. Germline-derived CDR1 and CDR2 are MNHNY and SVGAGI (reference sequence). V shed 6 bases and J 5 bases; nucleotides not matched to a gene: 5. This CDR3 spans 13 amino acids. CDR3 in amino acids: CASSQGARTEAFF. The CDR3 DNA follows: TGTGCCAGCAGCCAGGGGGCTCGAACTGAAGCTTTCTTT.

The chain is built from TRBV2 and TRBJ2-5; D call uncertain. Germline CDR1 SNHLY, CDR2 FYNNEI. The length of the CDR3 is 11 residues. V was clipped by 7 bases and J by 5 bases, with 8 bases between them. CDR3 in amino acids: CASKAGETQYF. The DNA for the CDR3 is TGTGCCAGCAAAGCAGGCGAGACCCAGTACTTC.

In this sample, this clone turned up a few times. The chain joins TRBV11-2 to TRBJ2-7; D possibly uses TRBD1 or TRBD2 (5 bases each). The V end was cut by 6 bases, the J end by 0 bases, with 9 bases between. The CDR3 covers 13 residues. Germline V gives CDR1 SGHAT, CDR2 FQNNGV. The CDR3 sequence is CASRLGDSYEQYF. As DNA, the CDR3 is TGTGCCAGCAGGTTGGGGGACTCCTACGAGCAGTACTTC.

The rearrangement links TRBV30 to TRBJ1-6; D unclear. Per the germline V gene, CDR1 is GTSNPN and CDR2 is SVGIG (reference sequence). V dropped 1 base and J dropped 7 bases, with 8 bases sitting between them. The CDR3 consists of 13 residues. CDR3 sequence reads: CAWSGRGNSPLHF. The CDR3 DNA sequence: TGTGCCTGGAGTGGGCGAGGAAATTCACCCCTCCACTTT.

The chain links TRBV6-5 to TRBJ1-1, with a weak D call TRBD1 (5 bases). CDR3 length: 11 amino acids. In germline, CDR1 is MNHEY, CDR2 SVGAGI. Trimming removed 8 bases at V and 6 bases at J, with 10 bases between. In DNA, the CDR3 is TGTGCCAGCCGGGTGGGACCTGAAGCTTTCTTT. It codes for CASRVGPEAFF.

The chain has TRBV19 and TRBJ1-2; no clear D gene. The germline V gene encodes CDR1 LNHDA and CDR2 SQIVND (reference sequence). V lost 7 bases, J lost 6 bases, and 18 bases lay in between. The CDR3 contains 14 residues. The CDR3 loop reads CASTGSNWQNGYTF. The CDR3 coding sequence is TGTGCCAGTACGGGGTCGAATTGGCAGAATGGCTACACCTTC. The complete variable domain, with remaining parts taken from reference TRBV19 and TRBJ1-2, reads DGGITQSPKYLFRKEGQNVTLSCEQNLNHDAMYWYRQDPGQGLRLIYYSQIVNDFQKGDIAEGYSVSREKKESFPLTVTSAQKNPTAFYLCASTGSNWQNGYTFGSGTRLTVV.

The rearrangement links TRBV4-3 to TRBJ2-1, with 8 positions matching TRBD2. The V and J ends lost 1 base and 10 bases, in that order; junction bases with no gene match: 6. The CDR3 loop spans 14 amino acids. In germline, CDR1 is LGHNA, CDR2 YSLEER. Here the CDR3 DNA reads TGCGCCAGCAGCCAAGGAGCGGGAGCTCACGAGCAGTTCTTC. It codes for CASSQGAGAHEQFF.

The V and J genes are TRBV4-2 and TRBJ2-4; D unclear. V shed 3 bases and J shed 0 bases, with 15 bases lying between them. Germline V gene lookup returns CDR1 LGHNA and CDR2 YNFKEQ. This CDR3 is built from 17 residues. The CDR3 region is CASSQSFGVRAKNIQYF. CDR3 nucleotide sequence: TGTGCCAGCAGCCAGTCCTTTGGGGTGCGAGCCAAAAACATTCAGTACTTC.

This chain links TRBV6-4 with TRBJ2-6; D is undetermined. Germline CDR1 MRHNA, CDR2 SNTAGT. V lost 3 bases, J lost 1 base, and 4 bases lay in between. The CDR3 has 14 residues. CDR3 DNA: TGTGCCAGCAGTGATCGATCTGGGGCCAACGTCCTGACTTTC. It is translated as CASSDRSGANVLTF.

J is TRBJ2-5 and V is TRBV5-1; D unresolved. The CDR3 loop spans 13 amino acids. The V end lost 4 bases, the J end lost 6 bases, and 13 bases lay between the germline ends. Germline-derived CDR1 and CDR2 are SGHRS and YFSETQ. As DNA, the CDR3 is TGCGCCAGCAGCATGGGTATTGAGCAGACCCAGTACTTC. This gives the protein CASSMGIEQTQYF.